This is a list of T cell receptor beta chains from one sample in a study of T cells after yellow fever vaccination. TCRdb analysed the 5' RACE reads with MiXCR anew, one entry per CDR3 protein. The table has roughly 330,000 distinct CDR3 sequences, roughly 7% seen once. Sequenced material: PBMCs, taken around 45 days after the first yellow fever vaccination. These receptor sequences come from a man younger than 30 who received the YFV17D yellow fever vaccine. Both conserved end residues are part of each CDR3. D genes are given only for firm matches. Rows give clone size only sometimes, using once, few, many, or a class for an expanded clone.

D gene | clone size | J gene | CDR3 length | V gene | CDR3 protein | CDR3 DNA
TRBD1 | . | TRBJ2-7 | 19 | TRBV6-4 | CASSDTAPTGAPTTYEQYF | TGTGCCAGCAGTGACACGGCCCCAACAGGGGCCCCCACAACCTACGAGCAGTACTTC
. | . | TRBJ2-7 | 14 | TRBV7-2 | CASSLGPTPLEQYF | TGTGCCAGCAGCCTCGGACCCACACCCCTCGAGCAGTACTTC
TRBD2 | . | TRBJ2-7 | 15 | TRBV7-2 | CASSFALAGGYEQYF | TGTGCCAGCAGCTTCGCACTAGCGGGGGGGTACGAGCAGTACTTC
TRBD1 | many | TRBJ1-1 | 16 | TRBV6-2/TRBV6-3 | CASSYDLTGEATEAFF | TGTGCCAGCAGTTACGACCTGACAGGGGAGGCCACTGAAGCTTTCTTT
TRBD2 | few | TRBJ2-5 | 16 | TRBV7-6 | CASSLDGLRGSETQYF | TGTGCCAGCAGCTTAGACGGTTTGCGGGGGAGCGAGACCCAGTACTTC
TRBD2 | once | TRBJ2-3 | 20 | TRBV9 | CASSVHGGLARAIREDTQYF | TGTGCCAGCAGCGTCCATGGGGGACTAGCGAGAGCGATCCGGGAAGATACGCAGTATTTT
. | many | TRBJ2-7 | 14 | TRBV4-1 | CASSPRPPAYEQYF | TGCGCCAGCAGCCCGCGGCCGCCGGCGTACGAGCAGTACTTC
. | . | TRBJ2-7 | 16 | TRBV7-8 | CASSMGSGLSSYEQYF | TGTGCCAGCAGCATGGGGTCGGGCCTTAGCTCCTACGAGCAGTACTTC
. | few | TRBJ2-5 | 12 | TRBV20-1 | CSAGTWEETQYF | TGCAGTGCTGGAACTTGGGAAGAGACCCAGTACTTC
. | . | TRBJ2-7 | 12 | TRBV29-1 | CSVKYSPYEQYF | TGCAGCGTTAAGTACAGCCCCTACGAGCAGTACTTC
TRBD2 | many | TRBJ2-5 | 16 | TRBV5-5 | CASSLVRRGGGETQYF | TGTGCCAGCAGCTTGGTGCGGCGGGGGGGCGGAGAGACCCAGTACTTC
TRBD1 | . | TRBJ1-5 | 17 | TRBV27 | CASSPGTGFGGNQPQHF | TGTGCCAGCAGTCCCGGGACAGGTTTCGGGGGCAATCAGCCCCAGCATTTT
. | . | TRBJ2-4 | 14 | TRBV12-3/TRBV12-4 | CASSISPLGDIQYF | TGTGCCAGCAGTATATCGCCTCTGGGGGACATTCAGTACTTC
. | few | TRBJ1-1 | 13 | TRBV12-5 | CASGLWENTEAFF | TGTGCTAGTGGTTTGTGGGAGAACACTGAAGCTTTCTTT
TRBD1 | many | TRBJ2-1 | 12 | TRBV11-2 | CASSSTGEEQFF | TGTGCCAGCAGCTCGACAGGGGAAGAGCAGTTCTTC
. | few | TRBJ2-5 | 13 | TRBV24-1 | CATSDSTRETQYF | TGTGCCACCAGTGATTCCACTAGGGAGACCCAGTACTTC
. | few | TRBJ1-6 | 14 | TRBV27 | CASSLEGLDSPLHF | TGTGCCAGCAGTTTAGAGGGTCTGGATTCACCCCTCCACTTT
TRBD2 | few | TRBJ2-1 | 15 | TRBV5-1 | CASSHPSGGINEQFF | TGCGCCAGCAGCCATCCTAGCGGGGGAATTAATGAGCAGTTCTTC
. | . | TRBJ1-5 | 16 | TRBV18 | CASSPRRGGNNQPQHF | TGTGCCAGCTCACCAAGACGGGGGGGAAATAATCAGCCCCAGCATTTT
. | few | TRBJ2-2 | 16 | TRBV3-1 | CASSQARAGNTGELFF | TGTGCCAGCAGCCAAGCCCGGGCGGGAAACACCGGGGAGCTGTTTTTT
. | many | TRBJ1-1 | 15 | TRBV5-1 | CASSLGRIQNTEAFF | TGCGCCAGCAGCTTGGGACGGATACAGAACACTGAAGCTTTCTTT
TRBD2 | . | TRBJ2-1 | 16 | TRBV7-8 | CASSSFGGGLYNEQFF | TGTGCCAGCAGCTCCTTCGGGGGGGGCCTCTACAATGAGCAGTTCTTC
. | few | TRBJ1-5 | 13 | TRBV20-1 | CSASSKSNQPQHF | TGCAGTGCTAGCTCCAAGAGCAATCAGCCCCAGCATTTT
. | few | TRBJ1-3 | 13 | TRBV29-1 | CSVQDNSGNTIYF | TGCAGCGTGCAGGACAACTCTGGAAACACCATATATTTT
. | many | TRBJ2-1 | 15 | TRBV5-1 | CASSREQTPYNEQFF | TGCGCCAGCAGCAGGGAACAAACCCCGTACAATGAGCAGTTCTTC
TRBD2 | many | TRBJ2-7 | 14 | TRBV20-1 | CSARAGTRSYEQYF | TGCAGTGCTAGAGCCGGGACTAGAAGCTACGAGCAGTACTTC
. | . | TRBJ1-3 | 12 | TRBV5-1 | CASSLGGDTIYF | TGCGCCAGCAGCTTGGGGGGAGACACCATATATTTT
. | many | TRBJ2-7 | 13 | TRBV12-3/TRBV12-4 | CASSLEAGSEQYF | TGTGCCAGCAGTTTAGAGGCAGGTAGCGAGCAGTACTTC
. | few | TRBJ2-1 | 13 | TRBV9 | CASSVGLFNEQFF | TGTGCCAGCAGCGTAGGTTTATTCAATGAGCAGTTCTTC